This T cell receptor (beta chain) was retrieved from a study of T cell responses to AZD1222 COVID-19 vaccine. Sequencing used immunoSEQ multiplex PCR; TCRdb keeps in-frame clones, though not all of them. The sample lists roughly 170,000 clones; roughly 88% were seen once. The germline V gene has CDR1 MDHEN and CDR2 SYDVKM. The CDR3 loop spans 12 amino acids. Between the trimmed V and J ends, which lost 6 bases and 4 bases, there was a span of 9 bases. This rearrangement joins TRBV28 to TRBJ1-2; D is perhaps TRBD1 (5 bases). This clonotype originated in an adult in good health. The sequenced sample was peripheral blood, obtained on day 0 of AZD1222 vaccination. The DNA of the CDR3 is TGTGCCAGCAGGGGGACCCGCTATGGCTACACCTTC. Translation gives CASRGTRYGYTF.